The rows below give T cell receptor beta chains drawn from one sample of a study of shared clonotypes between healthy human individuals. Measured with immunoSEQ multiplex PCR; TCRdb has only the in-frame clones, and not every one. The data contain under 650,000 clones, almost 97% of them singletons. What was sequenced was naive CD4+ T cells sorted from blood. The receptors derive from a woman in her twenties or thirties in good health. CDR3s leave out the opening cysteine and the closing phenylalanine or tryptophan. A D gene is named only where the DNA matches it firmly.

cdr3_aa | d_call | j_call | v_call
ASTLGTRASTDTQY | TRBD2 | TRBJ2-3 | TRBV5-8
APLGGLIPPTRAYEQY | - | TRBJ2-7 | TRBV30
AISPGTGAYEQY | TRBD1 | TRBJ2-7 | TRBV10-3
ASSGSQGGNEQF | - | TRBJ2-1 | TRBV5-4
ASSSRDRGGNTEAF | TRBD1 | TRBJ1-1 | TRBV5-5
ASSSGLRGLAGELF | - | TRBJ2-2 | TRBV18
ASRPDYSYNEQF | - | TRBJ2-1 | TRBV27
ASSRGQGVDTQY | TRBD1 | TRBJ2-3 | TRBV4-1
ASSLSTGGRPTEQY | TRBD1 | TRBJ2-7 | TRBV7-9
ASSRTGTAGNEQY | - | TRBJ2-7 | TRBV4-1
ASTGIWQY | - | TRBJ2-7 | TRBV21-1
SVVQSGTEAF | - | TRBJ1-1 | TRBV29-1